Listed below are T cell receptor beta chains from one sample, sequenced in a study of vaccination and CD4 T cells after COVID-19. One entry per CDR3 protein results from TCRdb running MiXCR on the PCR reads. Among 13,000 or so distinct CDR3 sequences, under 65% were seen once, and the ten largest hold around 16%. The antigens these receptors bind are not known. The sample was CD4+ T cells from blood, cultured in vitro. These receptor sequences come from a human donor who had recovered from COVID-19. Each CDR3 is given with its conserved first and last residue. D genes are given only for firm matches. Clone size is given for some rows only: seen once, a few or many times, or a class if the clone is expanded.

cdr3_nt | cdr3_aa | j_call | clone_size | d_call | v_call
TGTGCCAGCAGCTCCTCTCAGGGGGCGGTAGATACGCAGTATTTT | CASSSSQGAVDTQYF | TRBJ2-3 | few | TRBD1 | TRBV11-1
TGTGCCAGCAGCTTCCACAGGGGGGGTCCCTCTGGGGCCAACGTCCTGACTTTC | CASSFHRGGPSGANVLTF | TRBJ2-6 | - | - | TRBV21-1
TGTGCCAGCAGCCGGGACAGAGATCAGCCCCAGCATTTT | CASSRDRDQPQHF | TRBJ1-5 | few | TRBD1 | TRBV6-1
TGTGCCACCAGTGACCCCCCCTTACCCAAGCAGTTCTTC | CATSDPPLPKQFF | TRBJ2-1 | - | - | TRBV24-1
TGTGCCAGCAGCTTAGGAGGGGTTAATGAAAAACTGTTTTTT | CASSLGGVNEKLFF | TRBJ1-4 | - | - | TRBV7-2
TGCGCCAGCAGCCCAGGTTCGGGAGCTGAAGCTTTCTTT | CASSPGSGAEAFF | TRBJ1-1 | - | - | TRBV5-1
TGCAGTGCTAGAGATTGGCAGGGCTCCTACGAGCAGTACTTC | CSARDWQGSYEQYF | TRBJ2-7 | - | - | TRBV20-1
TGTGCCAGCAGCCCCGGGAGTCTAGAGACCCAGTACTTC | CASSPGSLETQYF | TRBJ2-5 | - | - | TRBV7-6
TGTGCCAGCAGCCTTTCCTCTGCCACTGAAGCTTTCTTT | CASSLSSATEAFF | TRBJ1-1 | few | - | TRBV2
TGCAGTGCTAGAGAGGACGGTAATCAGCCCCAGCATTTT | CSAREDGNQPQHF | TRBJ1-5 | - | - | TRBV20-1
TGCAGTGCTACGGGGTCTGGGGCCAACGTCCTGACTTTC | CSATGSGANVLTF | TRBJ2-6 | few | - | TRBV20-1
TGTGCCAGCAGTTACCATACGGGGCGGGAGACCCAGTACTTC | CASSYHTGRETQYF | TRBJ2-5 | - | - | TRBV28
TGTGCCAGCAGTTCATCAAAACAGGGGTTCGTCCAGTACTTC | CASSSSKQGFVQYF | TRBJ2-7 | - | TRBD1 | TRBV28
TGCAGTGCTCACCCTCGACTAGACACTCGCTACGAGCAGTACTTC | CSAHPRLDTRYEQYF | TRBJ2-7 | - | - | TRBV20-1
TGTGCCAGCAGCCCTTTGATTGACAGGGGGAACATTCAGTACTTC | CASSPLIDRGNIQYF | TRBJ2-4 | - | TRBD1 | TRBV11-1
TGCAGTGCTAGCTCTCCCTTGACAGCGAACACTGAAGCTTTCTTT | CSASSPLTANTEAFF | TRBJ1-1 | medium-sized | - | TRBV20-1